A single sample gave rise to the 20 T cell receptor beta chains below, sequenced in a study of blood T cell repertoires in COVID-19. Measured with immunoSEQ multiplex PCR; TCRdb has only the in-frame clones, and not every one. This repertoire shows nearly 200,000 clones, 85% to 90% found once; its top ten account for 0.6% to 1%. Source material: peripheral blood. These receptors were obtained from a woman in her 70s with acute or convalescent COVID-19.

V usage is TRBV6-5 and J usage is TRBJ1-5; weak D call: TRBD1 (6 bases). CDR3 length: 15 amino acids. Germline values: CDR1 MNHEY, CDR2 SVGAGI. The ends were cut back, 6 bases at V and 5 bases at J, with 17 bases in the middle. The CDR3 sequence: CASSMGTLRDQPQHF. Written as DNA, the CDR3 is TGTGCCAGCAGCATGGGGACACTTCGAGATCAGCCCCAGCATTTT.

The chain has TRBV7-6 and TRBJ2-2; 7 bases match TRBD2. After removal of 4 bases from V and 7 bases from J, the junction contained 12 bases not matched to a gene. CDR1 and CDR2 from the germline V gene are SGHVS and FNYEAQ. CDR3 length: 16 residues. The CDR3 bases are TGTGCCAGCAGCTCGCTTTTGAGCGGGGCAGTCGGGGAGCTGTTTTTT. Protein product: CASSSLLSGAVGELFF.

This clone showed up just once. The same CDR3 arises from other DNA sequences in this sample as well. This chain links TRBV28 with TRBJ1-2; the D gene is possibly TRBD1 (6 bases). Trimming removed 4 bases from V and 8 bases from J, with 23 bases in between. Per the germline V gene, CDR1 is MDHEN and CDR2 is SYDVKM. CDR3 length: 16 amino acids. CDR3: CASSSTGGGGLSGYTF. Here the CDR3 DNA reads TGTGCCAGCAGTTCGACCGGGGGCGGGGGGCTGTCGGGCTACACCTTC.

The V call is TRBV28, the J call TRBJ1-2; maybe TRBD1 (5 bases). The V gene's germline CDR1 is MDHEN and CDR2 SYDVKM. The CDR3 runs to 13 residues. The V end lost 6 bases, the J end lost 3 bases, and 11 bases lay between the germline ends. The CDR3 region is CASSLTTDYGYTF. The CDR3 nucleotides read TGTGCCAGCAGCCTGACGACAGACTATGGCTACACCTTC.

The chain recombines TRBV3-1 (or the pseudogene TRBV3-2) with TRBJ2-7; 11 bases fit TRBD2. This CDR3 spans 15 amino acids. Trimming cost V 2 bases and J 1 base; bases outside gene matches: 1. Looked up from germline, CDR1 is LGHDT and CDR2 is YNNKEL (reference sequence). The CDR3 DNA reads as TGTGCCAGCAGCCAAACTAGCGGGAGTTCCTACGAGCAGTACTTC. It yields the protein CASSQTSGSSYEQYF.

The J gene is TRBJ1-5, the V gene TRBV2; perhaps TRBD1 as D (5 bases). The CDR3 extends over 15 amino acids. The V gene's germline CDR1 is SNHLY and CDR2 FYNNEI. The V and J ends lost 3 bases and 1 base respectively, with 10 bases between them. The CDR3 reads CASSERTPSNQPQHF. The CDR3 DNA reads as TGTGCCAGCAGTGAGAGGACACCCAGCAATCAGCCCCAGCATTTT. Full variable domain (rest looked up from reference TRBV2 and TRBJ1-5): EPEVTQTPSHQVTQMGQEVILRCVPISNHLYFYWYRQILGQKVEFLVSFYNNEISEKSEIFDDQFSVERPDGSNFTLKIRSTKLEDSAMYFCASSERTPSNQPQHFGDGTRLSIL.

The rearrangement joins TRBV24-1 to TRBJ2-7, with D perhaps matching TRBD1 (6 bases). This CDR3 has 12 amino acids. V shed 8 bases and J shed 8 bases, with 15 bases lying between them. The germline V gene has CDR1 KGHDR and CDR2 SFDVKD. CDR3 DNA: TGTGCCACCAAGGACAGCGACTTACAGCAGTACTTC. Its translation: CATKDSDLQQYF.

This sequence joins TRBV11-2 and TRBJ2-2; 7 bases fit TRBD1. Trimming removed 5 bases from V and 4 bases from J; junction bases left unmatched: 7. The germline V gene encodes CDR1 SGHAT and CDR2 FQNNGV. The CDR3 is 15 amino acids. The CDR3: CASSPQGGFTGELFF. The CDR3 bases are TGTGCCAGCAGCCCCCAAGGGGGCTTCACCGGGGAGCTGTTTTTT. Full variable domain (rest looked up from reference TRBV11-2 and TRBJ2-2): EAGVAQSPRYKIIEKRQSVAFWCNPISGHATLYWYQQILGQGPKLLIQFQNNGVVDDSQLPKDRFSAERLKGVDSTLKIQPAKLEDSAVYLCASSPQGGFTGELFFGEGSRLTVL.

The chain links TRBV6-5 to TRBJ1-5; the D gene is possibly TRBD1 (5 bases). Looked up from germline, CDR1 is MNHEY and CDR2 is SVGAGI. CDR3 length: 14 residues. The V gene lost 6 bases and the J gene lost 5 bases, with 14 bases spanning the gap. The CDR3 region has the DNA TGTGCCAGCAGCAACGGGGGAGACGATCAGCCCCAGCATTTT. This codes for CASSNGGDDQPQHF.

This clone was counted between two and nine times. At the DNA level, this CDR3 is encoded by other sequences in the same sample as well. This chain uses TRBV18 with TRBJ2-7; the D gene is possibly TRBD2 (5 bases). The CDR3 sequence is 13 residues long. V was cut by 2 bases and J by 1 base, with 6 bases left in between. Germline loops: CDR1 KGHSH, CDR2 LQKENI. The CDR3 nucleotides read TGTGCCAGCTCACCAGGGAGTTCCTACGAGCAGTACTTC. Translating gives CASSPGSSYEQYF.

The sample holds one count of this clone. This sequence joins TRBV10-3 and TRBJ1-1; 9 bases align to TRBD1. J gave up 5 bases and V 10 bases, and 14 bases lay outside the gene matches. CDR1 ENHRY and CDR2 SYGVKD come from the germline V gene. CDR3 length: 15 amino acids. CDR3 DNA sequence: TGTGCCACCCTCTCTAACAGGGACAGGGCGACTGAAGCTTTCTTT. It codes for CATLSNRDRATEAFF.

The V call is TRBV24-1, the J call TRBJ1-1, with no clear D. CDR1 is KGHDR, CDR2 SFDVKD, per germline. V shed 4 bases and J shed 5 bases, with 10 bases lying between them. The CDR3 loop spans 13 amino acids. In DNA form, the CDR3 reads TGTGCCACCAGTGACCCCCCGGGAACTGAAGCTTTCTTT. Residues: CATSDPPGTEAFF.

This chain uses TRBV6-2 or TRBV6-3 with TRBJ2-2; TRBD2 aligns across 11 bases. The CDR3 extends over 18 amino acids. Looked up from germline, CDR1 is MNHEY and CDR2 is SVGEGT. After removal of 2 bases from V and 4 bases from J, the junction contained 9 bases not matched to a gene. This chain's CDR3 is CASSYPQELAGVTGELFF. CDR3 sequence (DNA): TGTGCCAGCAGTTACCCCCAGGAACTAGCGGGAGTCACCGGGGAGCTGTTTTTT.

The chain combines TRBV2 with TRBJ1-1, with D unclear. Germline-derived CDR1 and CDR2 are SNHLY and FYNNEI. V was shortened by 9 bases and J by 0 bases, with 11 bases between the two germline ends. The CDR3 is 13 amino acids. CDR3 region: CASRQFMNTEAFF. The DNA of the CDR3 is TGTGCCAGTCGACAATTCATGAACACTGAAGCTTTCTTT.

The rearrangement uses TRBV2 and TRBJ1-5; 7 bases align to TRBD1. Germline V gene lookup returns CDR1 SNHLY and CDR2 FYNNEI. CDR3 size: 16 residues. Trimming removed 6 bases from V and 6 bases from J; junction bases left unmatched: 14. The CDR3 region is CASSGETGRLAQPQHF. In nucleotides, the CDR3 is TGTGCCAGCAGCGGCGAGACAGGGAGGTTGGCTCAGCCCCAGCATTTT.

The count of this clone is one. The chain carries TRBV10-1 and TRBJ2-7; a weak D match, TRBD1 (5 bases). V lost 0 bases and J 2 bases, leaving 5 bases between the germline ends. This CDR3 has 13 residues. Looked up from germline, CDR1 is WNHNN and CDR2 is SYGVQD (reference sequence). CDR3 loop: CASSESGPYEQYF. CDR3 nucleotide sequence: TGCGCCAGCAGTGAGTCGGGGCCCTACGAGCAGTACTTC.

The chain links TRBV21-1 to TRBJ2-5; the table's D call TRBD2 went unverified against the DNA. TRBV21-1 is flagged as a pseudogene. The CDR3 extends over 16 amino acids. The CDR3 region is CASSKVEREGLKTQYF. In DNA, the CDR3 is TGTGCCAGCAGCAAAGTGGAACGGGAGGGCCTGAAGACCCAGTACTTC.

The chain recombines TRBV2 with TRBJ2-7, with TRBD2 matching 10 bases. This CDR3 comprises 14 residues. The germline CDR1 and CDR2 sequences are SNHLY and FYNNEI. Trimming cost V 7 bases and J 5 bases; bases outside gene matches: 8. CDR3 in DNA: TGTGCCAGCACCCTGGGGCTAGCGGGAGACGAGCAGTACTTC. It specifies CASTLGLAGDEQYF.

CDR3 loop: CASSPGTTHSGNTIYF. CDR3 DNA: TGTGCCAGCAGCCCCGGGACAACCCACTCTGGAAACACCATATATTTT. This chain joins TRBV5-4 and TRBJ1-3; D possibly corresponds to TRBD1 (6 bases). Germline CDR1 SGHNT, CDR2 YYREEE (reference sequence). There are 16 residues in the CDR3. Between the trimmed V and J ends, which lost 4 bases and 0 bases, there was a span of 14 bases.

This clone came up once. The gene calls are TRBV27 and TRBJ2-1; 7 bases align to TRBD2. Germline trimming cut 6 bases from V and 4 bases from J; bases unmatched to any gene: 12. The CDR3 consists of 16 residues. Germline loops: CDR1 MNHEY, CDR2 SMNVEV (reference sequence). The CDR3 here is CASSRGLRAGYNEQFF. The CDR3 nucleotides read TGTGCCAGCAGCCGGGGCCTCCGAGCGGGATACAATGAGCAGTTCTTC.